Listed below are T cell receptor beta chains from one sample, sequenced in a study of blood T cell repertoires in COVID-19. Measured with immunoSEQ multiplex PCR; TCRdb has only the in-frame clones, and not every one. Here the sample spans 15,000 to 20,000 clones, 89% being singletons. Sequenced: peripheral blood. These TCRs come from a man aged 55 to 70 with active COVID-19. Both conserved end residues are part of each CDR3. D genes are given only for firm matches. Expanded clones are given a class, and other clones once, few, many or no size at all.

.	TRBV10-3	TRBD1	TRBJ2-3	TGTGCCATGAAGCAGGGGGCGCGAACAGATACGCAGTATTTT	CAMKQGARTDTQYF
.	TRBV11-2	.	TRBJ1-4	TGTGCCAGCAGCTTAGACAGGGGAAGAAATGAAAAACTGTTTTTT	CASSLDRGRNEKLFF
.	TRBV19	.	TRBJ1-2	TGTGCCAGTAGTATATCTAAGGCGGCTTATGGCTACACCTTC	CASSISKAAYGYTF
.	TRBV6-5	TRBD1	TRBJ1-6	TGTGCCAGCAGAGCAGGGGGCAGCCATTCACCCCTCCACTTT	CASRAGGSHSPLHF
.	TRBV27	TRBD1	TRBJ2-4	TGTGCCAGCAGTAGGACAGGGGGCGGTAACATTCAGTACTTC	CASSRTGGGNIQYF
once	TRBV5-6	.	TRBJ2-6	TGTGCCAGCAGCTTGGGGGGAACAGGATACTCTGGGGCCAACGTCCTGACTTTC	CASSLGGTGYSGANVLTF
.	TRBV11-1	.	TRBJ2-7	TGTGCCAGCAGCCCCGACTTAAAGGGGAACTACGAGCAGTACTTC	CASSPDLKGNYEQYF
.	TRBV14	.	TRBJ2-5	TGTGCCAGCAGCCAAGATCTAGCAGGCCAAGAGACCCAGTACTTC	CASSQDLAGQETQYF
.	TRBV6-5	.	TRBJ2-2	TGTGCCAGCAGTTACCGCAGGGTCGGGGAGCTGTTTTTT	CASSYRRVGELFF
.	TRBV15	.	TRBJ1-1	TGTGCCACCAGCGTCGACAGGCTTCTGAACACTGAAGCTTTCTTT	CATSVDRLLNTEAFF
.	TRBV25-1	TRBD2	TRBJ2-5	TGTGCCAGCAGTCGAATGGGAGGGGCACAAGAGACCCAGTACTTC	CASSRMGGAQETQYF
.	TRBV20-1	.	TRBJ2-2	TGCAGTGCTAGTTTTCAGAACACCGGGGAGCTGTTTTTT	CSASFQNTGELFF
.	TRBV3-1/TRBV3-2	TRBD1	TRBJ2-2	TGTGCCAGCAGCCCCCGGGACAGGCGAAGCGGGGAGCTGTTTTTT	CASSPRDRRSGELFF
.	TRBV7-9	TRBD2	TRBJ2-7	TGTGCCAGCAGCCCCTTTGATAGCGGGAGCTACGAGCAGTACTTC	CASSPFDSGSYEQYF
.	TRBV28	.	TRBJ1-1	TGTGCCAGCAGTTTGCGGCAGCCCGAAGCTTTCTTT	CASSLRQPEAFF
.	TRBV3-1/TRBV3-2	TRBD2	TRBJ2-1	TGTGCCAGCAGCCCAACCGGGACTAGTCCAGATGAGCAGTTCTTC	CASSPTGTSPDEQFF
.	TRBV19	TRBD1	TRBJ1-1	TGTGCCAGTAGTATTCAGGGATCAGGGGGAACTGAAGCTTTCTTT	CASSIQGSGGTEAFF
.	TRBV5-5	.	TRBJ1-3	TGTGCCAGCAGCTTTGACAGGTTCTCTGGAAACACCATATATTTT	CASSFDRFSGNTIYF
.	TRBV7-9	.	TRBJ1-3	TGTGCCAGCAGCGCCTTCTGGCCCACGACTCCCATCTCTGGAAACACCATATATTTT	CASSAFWPTTPISGNTIYF
.	TRBV6-1	.	TRBJ2-7	TGTGCCAGCAGTGACACCGGGGGGACAGGTAGTGTCTACGAGCAGTACTTC	CASSDTGGTGSVYEQYF
once	TRBV29-1	.	TRBJ1-2	TGCAGCGTTGAGCGGCAAATCTATGGCTACACCTTC	CSVERQIYGYTF
.	TRBV28	TRBD2	TRBJ2-3	TGTGCCAGCAGCCCTGGACTAGCTGCTAGCACAGATACGCAGTATTTT	CASSPGLAASTDTQYF
.	TRBV2	TRBD1	TRBJ2-5	TGTGCCAGCAGTGTACAGGGGGCTCTCTACGAGACCCAGTACTTC	CASSVQGALYETQYF
.	TRBV9	.	TRBJ2-3	TGTGCCAGCCAACTAGCCGGCACAGATACGCAGTATTTT	CASQLAGTDTQYF
.	TRBV27	.	TRBJ1-1	TGTGCCAGCAGTTTAGACAGCCCGGAGACTGAAGCTTTCTTT	CASSLDSPETEAFF
.	TRBV11-3	TRBD2	TRBJ2-2	TGTGCCAGCAGCCCCGGACTAGCGGGAGGGCACACCGGGGAGCTGTTTTTT	CASSPGLAGGHTGELFF
.	TRBV9	.	TRBJ2-3	TGTGCCAGCAGCGCCCCATATCAGGTGGTAAGAACCCAAACAATTACGCAGTATTTT	CASSAPYQVVRTQTITQYF
.	TRBV5-1	.	TRBJ2-1	TGCGCCAGCAGCCGGACACCCACCTCCTACAATGAGCAGTTCTTC	CASSRTPTSYNEQFF
.	TRBV6-5	.	TRBJ1-5	TGTGCCAGCAGTTACTCCAGGGTCTATCAGCCCCAGCATTTT	CASSYSRVYQPQHF